This T cell receptor beta chain was observed in a study of molecular identifiers for immune sequencing clone quantification. This clonotype showed up just a few times. The antigen is unknown. One junction end disagrees with the germline gene, perhaps due to a read error. General study results and limits: Among effectors, clones above 20 RNA copies held over 97% of molecules; among naive cells, under 1%.

MiXCR was run by TCRdb on the PCR reads, yielding one entry per CDR3 protein. The table records around 460,000 distinct CDR3 sequences, 25% of them present only once. Sequencing used naive CD8+ T cells from blood, with Jurkat cell RNA spiked in. Subset meaning: FACS-sorted CD8+CD4-CCR7+CD45RA+ naive T cells. This receptor was taken from a human donor in good health. Some libraries in this study had Jurkat cell RNA spiked in.

The CDR3: CASSLNSLTSYKQYF. DNA of the CDR3: TGTGCCAGCAGCTTAAACAGCCTGACCTCCTACAAGCAGTACTTC. The chain has TRBV13 and TRBJ2-7; D not resolved. This CDR3 has 15 residues. Germline V gene lookup returns CDR1 PRHDT and CDR2 FYEKMQ (reference sequence).